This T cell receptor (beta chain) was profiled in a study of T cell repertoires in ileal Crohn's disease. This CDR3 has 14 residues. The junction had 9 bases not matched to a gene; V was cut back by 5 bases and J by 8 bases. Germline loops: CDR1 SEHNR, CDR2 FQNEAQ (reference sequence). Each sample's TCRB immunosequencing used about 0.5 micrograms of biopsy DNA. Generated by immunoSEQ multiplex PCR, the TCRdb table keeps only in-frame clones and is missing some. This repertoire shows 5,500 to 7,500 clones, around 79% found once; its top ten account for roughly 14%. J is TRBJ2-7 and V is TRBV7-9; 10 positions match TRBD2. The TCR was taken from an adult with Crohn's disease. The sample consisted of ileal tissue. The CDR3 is CASSRVTSGAQQYF. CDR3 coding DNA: TGTGCCAGCAGCCGCGTTACTAGCGGGGCCCAGCAGTACTTC.